The T cell receptor beta chain described here comes from a study of graft-versus-host responses after intestinal transplantation. Whole-study context: Every one of the recipients received anti-thymocyte globulin induction and afterwards took tacrolimus and steroids for roughly three years.

Germline CDR1 and CDR2: SQVTM and ANQGSEA. V was clipped by 7 bases and J by 3 bases, with 9 bases between them. The CDR3 contains 11 residues. Concerning this clone: Its antigen is unidentified.

Clones were sequenced by immunoSEQ multiplex PCR, and TCRdb holds only the in-frame ones, with some missing. The profile covers fewer than 150,000 clones, with 90% to 95% appearing a single time and over 0.15% taken by the ten largest. Notes on the study in general: The authors found GvH clones in recipient marrow, some appearing first in ileum or blood. Among circulating GvH clones, peak levels were associated with early post-transplant declines in HvG clones.

This receptor was taken from a human donor who received an intestinal transplant. The J gene is TRBJ1-1, the V gene TRBV29-1; D gene ambiguous. The sample consisted of unstimulated CD4+ T cells sorted from spleen or lymph node cells, taken before intestinal transplant. The CDR3 coding sequence is TGCAGCGCCGTACGGGACACTGAAGCTTTCTTT. This translates into CSAVRDTEAFF.